This T cell receptor beta chain appears in the sequencing data of a study of radiation and T cells in renal cell carcinoma. Indicated time point: baseline pretreatment blood. Documented treatment: 15 Gy SBRT to primary tumor, nephrectomy 4 weeks later. V shed 7 bases and J shed 1 base, with 16 bases lying between them. Germline V gene sequence: CDR1 MNHEY, CDR2 SVGAGI. The CDR3 spans 15 residues. This table comes from immunoSEQ multiplex PCR, and its TCRdb copy is limited to in-frame clones, with some not included. The data show 100,000 to 150,000 clones, roughly four fifths seen once. The clonotype comes from a woman between 55 and 75 years old with renal cell carcinoma. The chain links TRBV6-5 to TRBJ1-2, with D unclear. The sample consisted of blood, taken from a patient whose treatment included radiotherapy and nephrectomy. CDR3 sequence: CASTRGSELNYGYTF. In DNA form, the CDR3 reads TGTGCCAGCACCCGCGGGTCCGAACTTAACTATGGCTACACCTTC.